Presented here are 3 T cell receptor beta chains from one specimen sequenced in a study of blood T cell repertoires in COVID-19. Data came from immunoSEQ multiplex PCR; TCRdb stores just in-frame clones and leaves some out. This table has about 400,000 clones, about 90% appearing once. Sequenced material: PBMCs or T cells enriched from blood (not recorded which). These TCRs come from a middle-aged man in a cohort exposed to, infected with or recovered from COVID-19 (not recorded which).

V gene TRBV25-1 combines with J gene TRBJ2-2, with 7 bases identical to TRBD2. Looked up from germline, CDR1 is MGHDK and CDR2 is SYGVNS. The CDR3 is 14 amino acids. The V segment lost 4 bases and the J segment 6 bases; nucleotides outside the gene matches: 5. For the CDR3, the DNA is TGTGCCAGCAGTGCCCTAGGACTAGCCGGGGAGCTGTTTTTT. Amino acids: CASSALGLAGELFF.

J is TRBJ2-1 and V is TRBV19; 10 bases fit TRBD2. The germline V gene encodes CDR1 LNHDA and CDR2 SQIVND (reference sequence). Trimming removed 6 bases from V and 6 bases from J; junction bases left unmatched: 8. CDR3 length: 15 residues. The CDR3, as DNA: TGTGCCAGTAGCGTACTAGCGGGAAGGGGCAATGAGCAGTTCTTC. Amino acids: CASSVLAGRGNEQFF.

The V and J genes are TRBV19 and TRBJ2-3; 7 bases fit TRBD2. The V gene's germline CDR1 is LNHDA and CDR2 SQIVND (reference sequence). The CDR3 is made up of 15 amino acids. The J segment lost 2 bases and the V segment lost 5 bases, leaving 7 bases of the junction unmatched. CDR3 nucleotides: TGTGCCAGTAGTCCTACGGGACTAACCACAGATACGCAGTATTTT. Translation gives CASSPTGLTTDTQYF.